The 4 T cell receptor beta chains reported below all come from one sample, sequenced in a study of shared clonotypes between healthy human individuals. Here immunoSEQ multiplex PCR was the method, and the copy in TCRdb shows in-frame clones only, minus some. The table lists around 2,100,000 clones, about 95% of them singletons, with 1% to 1.5% in the top ten. Terminally differentiated effector memory CD45RA+ cells were excluded by CCR7 positive selection of CD45RO-negative cells. Source material: naive CD8+ T cells sorted from blood. These receptors originate from a man between 18 and 29 years old in good health.

The chain joins TRBV7-9 to TRBJ2-1, with D possibly being TRBD2 (5 bases). Deletions cut 1 base from V and 14 bases from J, with 12 bases between. Germline CDR1 is SEHNR and CDR2 is FQNEAQ (reference sequence). The CDR3 runs 12 residues. The CDR3 bases are TGTGCCAGCAGCTTAGGCCCGGGATGGGAGTTCTTC. Translating it yields CASSLGPGWEFF.

The V gene is TRBV30, the J gene TRBJ2-5, with 7 bases identical to TRBD1. There are 16 residues in the CDR3. Germline V gene lookup returns CDR1 GTSNPN and CDR2 SVGIG (reference sequence). The V and J ends lost 2 bases and 2 bases, in that order; junction bases with no gene match: 11. Written as DNA, the CDR3 is TGTGCCTGGAGTAGCGGTTTGGGCAGGGGGCAAGAGACCCAGTACTTC. Its protein is CAWSSGLGRGQETQYF.

V is TRBV6-1 and J is TRBJ2-1; D not certain. The CDR3 consists of 13 residues. Trimming pared 5 bases from V and 6 bases from J, leaving 11 bases between. Germline V gene lookup returns CDR1 MNHNS and CDR2 SASEGT. The CDR3 sequence: CASSSRILNEQFF. The CDR3 DNA reads as TGTGCCAGCAGTAGTAGGATCCTCAATGAGCAGTTCTTC.

The V gene is TRBV11-2, the J gene TRBJ1-6; D unclear. Looked up from germline, CDR1 is SGHAT and CDR2 is FQNNGV. V lost 3 bases to trimming and J lost 0 bases, with 15 bases between them. This CDR3 has 18 residues. Here the CDR3 reads CASSFGVTVSSYNSPLHF. CDR3 DNA: TGTGCCAGCAGCTTTGGTGTCACAGTCAGCTCCTATAATTCACCCCTCCACTTT.